The present TCR beta chain was sequenced within a study of shared clonotypes between healthy human individuals. This clone was seen a single time. When replicate PCRs were run on sorted subsets, they used 200 to 250 ng DNA, some 33,000 T cell genomes. The method was immunoSEQ multiplex PCR; TCRdb's version includes in-frame clones alone and lacks a portion of them. The sample has under 550,000 clones, about 96% seen once. This CDR3 contains 14 residues. Trimming removed 8 bases at V and 8 bases at J, with 19 bases between. CDR1 and CDR2 (germline): MNHEY, SVGAGI. Sequenced: naive CD4+ T cells sorted from blood. Subset of the sample: CD45RA+ positively selected. The receptor was isolated from a woman in her thirties in good health. The chain couples TRBV6-5 to TRBJ2-1; D is possibly TRBD2 (6 bases). CDR3 protein: CASPNTRTNHEQFF. The CDR3 coding sequence is TGTGCCAGCCCTAACACCAGGACTAACCATGAGCAGTTCTTC.